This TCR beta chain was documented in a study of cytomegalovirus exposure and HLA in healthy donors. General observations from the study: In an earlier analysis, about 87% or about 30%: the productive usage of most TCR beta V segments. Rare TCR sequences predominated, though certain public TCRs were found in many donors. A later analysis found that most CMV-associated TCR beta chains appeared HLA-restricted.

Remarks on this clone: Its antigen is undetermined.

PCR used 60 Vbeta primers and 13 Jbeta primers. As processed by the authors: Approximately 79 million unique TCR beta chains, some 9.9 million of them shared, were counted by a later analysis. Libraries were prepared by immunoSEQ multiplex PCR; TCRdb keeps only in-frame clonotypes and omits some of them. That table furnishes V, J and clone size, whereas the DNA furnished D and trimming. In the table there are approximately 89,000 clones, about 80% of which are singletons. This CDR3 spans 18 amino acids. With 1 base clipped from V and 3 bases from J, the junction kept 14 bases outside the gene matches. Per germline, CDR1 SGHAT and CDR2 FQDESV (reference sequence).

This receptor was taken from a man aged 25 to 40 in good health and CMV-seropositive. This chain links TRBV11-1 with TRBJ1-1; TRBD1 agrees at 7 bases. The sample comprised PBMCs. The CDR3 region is CASSLEQGRFLGYTEAFF. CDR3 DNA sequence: TGTGCCAGCAGCTTAGAACAGGGGCGTTTTTTGGGGTACACTGAAGCTTTCTTT.